This is a list of T cell receptor beta chains from one sample in a study of cytomegalovirus exposure and HLA in healthy donors. Profiled with immunoSEQ multiplex PCR; TCRdb holds only in-frame clones, not every one. Of approximately 58,000 clones in the sample, 83% are singletons; the top ten hold 3.5% to 5%. Sequencing was done on a sample of PBMCs. These receptors were taken from a young man in good health and CMV-seronegative. CDR3s include the opening cysteine and the closing phenylalanine or tryptophan. The D gene is left open where the match is weak. A clone size is listed for some rows: how often the clone was seen (once, few, many), or a class if it is expanded.

D: -; J: TRBJ2-3; V: TRBV6-5; size: -; DNA: TGTGCCAGCAGTTCATCCCATATGCTAAGCACAGATACGCAGTATTTT; CDR3: CASSSSHMLSTDTQYF
D: TRBD2; J: TRBJ2-4; V: TRBV12-5; size: -; DNA: TGTGCTAGTGGTTTGCTAGCGGGAAACATTCAGTACTTC; CDR3: CASGLLAGNIQYF
D: -; J: TRBJ1-1; V: TRBV30; size: -; DNA: TGTGCCTGGAGTCCTTACGGGGTCCCTGAAGCTTTCTTT; CDR3: CAWSPYGVPEAFF
D: -; J: TRBJ1-6; V: TRBV11-1; size: -; DNA: TGTGCCAGCAGCTCCCCGGGGAGCTCCTATAATTCACCCCTCCACTTT; CDR3: CASSSPGSSYNSPLHF
D: -; J: TRBJ1-5; V: TRBV30; size: -; DNA: TGTGCCTGGAGTGTGGCAGGGGGCAATCAGCCCCAGCATTTT; CDR3: CAWSVAGGNQPQHF
D: -; J: TRBJ2-2; V: TRBV9; size: -; DNA: TGTGCCAGCAGCGCCCCTCCCGGGGGGCCTAACACCGGGGAGCTGTTTTTT; CDR3: CASSAPPGGPNTGELFF
D: TRBD2; J: TRBJ2-2; V: TRBV7-6; size: -; DNA: TGTGCCAGCAGCCCCGCGGAGCGCGGGAGGGCCGGGACCGGGGAGCTGTTTTTT; CDR3: CASSPAERGRAGTGELFF
D: TRBD1; J: TRBJ2-7; V: TRBV5-1; size: -; DNA: TGCGCCAGCAGCTTGACAGGGGCGAGCGAGCAGTACTTC; CDR3: CASSLTGASEQYF
D: -; J: TRBJ1-1; V: TRBV5-4; size: once; DNA: TGTGCCAGCAGCTTGGCCCGGGGGGGCGGGCTGAACACTGAAGCTTTCTTT; CDR3: CASSLARGGGLNTEAFF
D: TRBD2; J: TRBJ2-7; V: TRBV5-1; size: -; DNA: TGCGCCAGCAGCCGCGAGACTAGCGAAGCCTACGAGCAGTACTTC; CDR3: CASSRETSEAYEQYF
D: -; J: TRBJ2-7; V: TRBV5-1; size: -; DNA: TGCGCCAGCAGCTTGGATCCCGGGACCTACGAGCAGTACTTC; CDR3: CASSLDPGTYEQYF
D: TRBD1; J: TRBJ1-1; V: TRBV6-5; size: -; DNA: TGTGCCAGCAGTGGACAGGGGGCTGGGGACACTGAAGCTTTCTTT; CDR3: CASSGQGAGDTEAFF
D: TRBD2; J: TRBJ2-3; V: TRBV6-6; size: few; DNA: TGTGCCAGCAGTCCCTTGGCGGGAGGTAGCACAGATACGCAGTATTTT; CDR3: CASSPLAGGSTDTQYF
D: TRBD2; J: TRBJ2-1; V: TRBV4-2; size: -; DNA: TGTGCCAGCAGCCAAGGTGCGGGAGGAGGGGCGACAAGGTCCTACAATGAGCAGTTCTTC; CDR3: CASSQGAGGGATRSYNEQFF
D: -; J: TRBJ1-1; V: TRBV7-9; size: once; DNA: TGTGCCAGCAGCTTAGCGCTGGCGGTCACTGAAGCTTTCTTT; CDR3: CASSLALAVTEAFF
D: TRBD1; J: TRBJ2-3; V: TRBV5-4; size: -; DNA: TGTGCCAGCAGGACAGGGGGGATCACAGATACGCAGTATTTT; CDR3: CASRTGGITDTQYF
D: -; J: TRBJ1-2; V: TRBV6-6; size: -; DNA: TGTGCCAGCAGAACGTCCGGGAAAGAAGTAGGGGGCTACACCTTC; CDR3: CASRTSGKEVGGYTF
D: TRBD1; J: TRBJ2-5; V: TRBV5-8; size: -; DNA: TGTGCCAGCAGTTACCGGGACAGGGGGACCCAGGAGACCCAGTACTTC; CDR3: CASSYRDRGTQETQYF
D: TRBD2; J: TRBJ2-5; V: TRBV7-8; size: -; DNA: TGTGCCAGCAGCCGCCGACTAGCGGGGGCAGGGGGAGAGACCCAGTACTTC; CDR3: CASSRRLAGAGGETQYF
D: -; J: TRBJ1-4; V: TRBV7-8; size: -; DNA: TGTGCCAGCAGCTTAGCGGGGGGTAGTAATGAAAAACTGTTTTTT; CDR3: CASSLAGGSNEKLFF
D: -; J: TRBJ1-6; V: TRBV6-1; size: few; DNA: TGTGCCAGCAGTCTCTGGGAAGGGGTTGCCCTCCACTTT; CDR3: CASSLWEGVALHF
D: -; J: TRBJ1-1; V: TRBV5-1; size: -; DNA: TGCGCCAGCAGCCCCACGGGGGACACTGAAGCTTTCTTT; CDR3: CASSPTGDTEAFF
D: -; J: TRBJ2-2; V: TRBV13; size: -; DNA: TGTGCCAGCAGCTTAGGTGAGGGGGTCGACACCGGGGAGCTGTTTTTT; CDR3: CASSLGEGVDTGELFF
D: TRBD2; J: TRBJ2-1; V: TRBV7-9; size: -; DNA: TGTGCCAGCAGCTTTACTAGCGGGAGAAGCAATGAGCAGTTCTTC; CDR3: CASSFTSGRSNEQFF
D: -; J: TRBJ2-7; V: TRBV28; size: -; DNA: TGTGCCAGCAGTTTATATGGAGGGGCCTACGAGCAGTACTTC; CDR3: CASSLYGGAYEQYF
D: -; J: TRBJ1-6; V: TRBV7-9; size: -; DNA: TGTGCCAGCAGCCTCCATGCGGATAATTCACCCCTCCACTTT; CDR3: CASSLHADNSPLHF
D: -; J: TRBJ1-6; V: TRBV7-6; size: -; DNA: TGTGCCAGCAGCCCCTACTCCTTCGATCAGGCTGCTTCACCCCTCCACTTT; CDR3: CASSPYSFDQAASPLHF
D: -; J: TRBJ2-1; V: TRBV25-1; size: -; DNA: TGTGCCAGCAGTCAAAGGAGGGCCGCCTACAATGAGCAGTTCTTC; CDR3: CASSQRRAAYNEQFF
D: TRBD2; J: TRBJ2-3; V: TRBV9; size: -; DNA: TGTGCCAGCAGCGTGGCTCGGGGGGGTGTGCCAGATACGCAGTATTTT; CDR3: CASSVARGGVPDTQYF
D: TRBD1; J: TRBJ2-6; V: TRBV7-9; size: -; DNA: TGTGCCAGCAGTCCCCCGGGACAGGTCGAGTCTGGGGCCAACGTCCTGACTTTC; CDR3: CASSPPGQVESGANVLTF
D: -; J: TRBJ1-2; V: TRBV19; size: -; DNA: TGTGCCAGTAGTATTGAACAGGGAACCTATGGCTACACCTTC; CDR3: CASSIEQGTYGYTF
D: -; J: TRBJ1-2; V: TRBV29-1; size: once; DNA: TGCAGCGTTGAACTTGACAGCGATGGCTACACCTTC; CDR3: CSVELDSDGYTF
D: TRBD1; J: TRBJ1-1; V: TRBV7-3; size: -; DNA: TGTGCCAGCAGCTTACCTCGAGGACAGGGGAACACTGAAGCTTTCTTT; CDR3: CASSLPRGQGNTEAFF
D: TRBD1; J: TRBJ1-6; V: TRBV6-1; size: -; DNA: TGTGCCAGCAGTGAAGCCCAGGGGGCTGGTTCACCCCTCCACTTT; CDR3: CASSEAQGAGSPLHF
D: TRBD1; J: TRBJ2-5; V: TRBV6-1; size: once; DNA: TGTGCCACCTCTGGACAGGAACAAGAGACCCAGTACTTC; CDR3: CATSGQEQETQYF
D: -; J: TRBJ2-7; V: TRBV23-1; size: -; DNA: TGCGCCACCGCGTCCACAGGGGAGGCGGACGAGCAGTACTTC; CDR3: CATASTGEADEQYF